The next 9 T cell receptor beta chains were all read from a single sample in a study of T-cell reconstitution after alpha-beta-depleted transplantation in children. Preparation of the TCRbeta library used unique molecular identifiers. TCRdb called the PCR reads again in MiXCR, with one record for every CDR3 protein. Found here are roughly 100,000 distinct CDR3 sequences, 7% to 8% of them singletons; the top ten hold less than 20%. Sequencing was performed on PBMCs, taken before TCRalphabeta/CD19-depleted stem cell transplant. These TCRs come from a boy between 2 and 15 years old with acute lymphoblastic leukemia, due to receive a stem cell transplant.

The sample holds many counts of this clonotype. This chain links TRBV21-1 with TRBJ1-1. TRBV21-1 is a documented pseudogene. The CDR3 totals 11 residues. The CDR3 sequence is CASSNDPEAFF. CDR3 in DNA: TGTGCCAGCAGCAACGATCCTGAAGCTTTCTTT.

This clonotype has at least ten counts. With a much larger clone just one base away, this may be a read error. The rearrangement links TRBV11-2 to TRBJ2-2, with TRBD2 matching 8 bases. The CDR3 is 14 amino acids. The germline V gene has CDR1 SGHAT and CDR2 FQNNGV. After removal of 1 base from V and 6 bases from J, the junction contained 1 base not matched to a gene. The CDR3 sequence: CASSLAGGPGELFF. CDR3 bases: TGTGCCAGCAGCTTAGCGGGGGGGCCCGGGGAGCTGTTTTTT.

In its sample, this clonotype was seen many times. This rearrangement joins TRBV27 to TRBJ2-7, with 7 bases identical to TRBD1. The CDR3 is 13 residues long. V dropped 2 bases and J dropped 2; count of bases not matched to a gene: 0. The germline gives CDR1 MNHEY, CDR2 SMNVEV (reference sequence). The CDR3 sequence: CASSLQGAYEQYF. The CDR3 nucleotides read TGTGCCAGCAGTTTACAGGGGGCCTACGAGCAGTACTTC.

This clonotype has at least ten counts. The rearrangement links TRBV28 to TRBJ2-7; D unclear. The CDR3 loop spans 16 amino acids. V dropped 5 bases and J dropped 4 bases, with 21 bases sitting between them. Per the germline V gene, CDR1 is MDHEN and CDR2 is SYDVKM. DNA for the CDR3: TGTGCCAGCAGTCCTCCTCTAGTAGTCACCTTTTACGAGCAGTACTTC. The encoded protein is CASSPPLVVTFYEQYF.

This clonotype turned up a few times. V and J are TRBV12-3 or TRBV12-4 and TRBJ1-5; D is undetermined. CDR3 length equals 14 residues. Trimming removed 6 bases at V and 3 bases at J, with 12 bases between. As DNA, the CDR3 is TGTGCCAGCAGCCCCGGGCAGAACAATCAGCCCCAGCATTTT. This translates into CASSPGQNNQPQHF.

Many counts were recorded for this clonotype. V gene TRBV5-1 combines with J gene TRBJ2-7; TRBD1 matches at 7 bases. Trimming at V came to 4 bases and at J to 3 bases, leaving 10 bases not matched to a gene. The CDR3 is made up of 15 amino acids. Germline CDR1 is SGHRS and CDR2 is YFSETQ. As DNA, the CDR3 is TGCGCCAGCAGCGAGACCACGGGACAGAGCTACGAGCAGTACTTC. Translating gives CASSETTGQSYEQYF.

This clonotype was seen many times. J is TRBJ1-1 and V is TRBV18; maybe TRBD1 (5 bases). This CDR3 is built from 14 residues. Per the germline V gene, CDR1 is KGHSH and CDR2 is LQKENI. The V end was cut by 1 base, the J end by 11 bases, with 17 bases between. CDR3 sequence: CASSPLKDQGGAFF. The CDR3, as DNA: TGTGCCAGCTCACCACTCAAGGACCAGGGTGGGGCTTTCTTT.

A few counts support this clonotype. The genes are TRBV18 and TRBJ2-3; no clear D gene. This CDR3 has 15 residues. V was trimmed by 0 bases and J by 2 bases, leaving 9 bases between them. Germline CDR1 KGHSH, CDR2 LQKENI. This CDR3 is CASSPPAGTTDTQYF. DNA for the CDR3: TGTGCCAGCTCACCACCGGCCGGAACCACAGATACGCAGTATTTT.

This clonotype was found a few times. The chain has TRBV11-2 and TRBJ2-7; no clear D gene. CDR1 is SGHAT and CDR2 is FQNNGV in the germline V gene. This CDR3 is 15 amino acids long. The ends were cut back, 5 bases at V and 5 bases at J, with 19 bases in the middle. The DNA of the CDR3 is TGTGCCAGCAGCCCCGATTACGGCAGATTTAACGAGCAGTACTTC. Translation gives CASSPDYGRFNEQYF.